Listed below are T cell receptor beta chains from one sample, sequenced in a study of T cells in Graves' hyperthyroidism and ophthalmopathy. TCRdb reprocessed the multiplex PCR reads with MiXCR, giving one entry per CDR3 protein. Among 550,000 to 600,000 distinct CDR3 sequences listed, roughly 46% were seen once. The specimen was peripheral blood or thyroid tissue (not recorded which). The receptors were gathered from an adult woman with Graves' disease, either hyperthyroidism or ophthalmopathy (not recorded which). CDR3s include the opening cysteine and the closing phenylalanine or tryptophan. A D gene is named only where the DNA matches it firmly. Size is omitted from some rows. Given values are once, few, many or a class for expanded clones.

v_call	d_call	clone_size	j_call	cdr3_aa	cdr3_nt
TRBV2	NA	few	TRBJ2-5	CASSVEGGEQPQYF	TGTGCCAGCAGTGTCGAGGGCGGGGAGCAGCCCCAGTACTTC
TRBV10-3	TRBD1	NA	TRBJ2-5	CAISEGAVTGTETQYF	TGTGCCATCAGTGAAGGGGCGGTGACAGGGACAGAGACCCAGTACTTC
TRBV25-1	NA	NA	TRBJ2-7	CASSESQPTYEQYF	TGTGCCAGCAGTGAATCGCAGCCCACCTACGAGCAGTACTTC
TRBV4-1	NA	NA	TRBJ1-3	CASSRDPGRGNTIYF	TGCGCCAGCAGCCGCGATCCGGGACGCGGAAACACCATATATTTT
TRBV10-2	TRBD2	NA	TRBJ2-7	CASSQVLAGGNEQYF	TGTGCCAGCAGCCAAGTCTTAGCGGGAGGCAACGAGCAGTACTTC
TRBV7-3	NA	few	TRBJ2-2	CASSLYGDGTGELFF	TGTGCCAGCAGCTTATACGGGGACGGCACCGGGGAGCTGTTTTTT
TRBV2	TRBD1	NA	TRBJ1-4	CASSDRGRLNEKLFF	TGTGCCAGCAGTGACAGGGGGAGGCTTAATGAAAAACTGTTTTTT
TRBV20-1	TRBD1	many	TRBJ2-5	CSALPGTGMKTQYF	TGCAGTGCTCTACCCGGGACAGGGATGAAGACCCAGTACTTC
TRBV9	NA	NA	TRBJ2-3	CASSVVSLATDTQYF	TGTGCCAGCAGCGTAGTCAGCTTAGCGACGGATACGCAGTATTTT
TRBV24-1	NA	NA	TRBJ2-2	CATSITGPNTGELFF	TGTGCCACCTCCATCACAGGGCCGAACACCGGGGAGCTGTTTTTT
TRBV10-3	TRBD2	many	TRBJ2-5	CAISESKGLAAQYF	TGTGCCATCAGTGAGTCGAAGGGACTAGCGGCCCAGTACTTC
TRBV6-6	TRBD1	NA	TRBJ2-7	CASSYSDRGEEQYF	TGTGCCAGCAGTTACTCGGACAGGGGCGAGGAGCAGTACTTC
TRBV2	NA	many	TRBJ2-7	CASSGTRQATEQYF	TGTGCCAGCAGTGGGACTCGACAGGCGACCGAGCAGTACTTC
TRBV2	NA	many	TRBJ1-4	CASSDREVEKLFF	TGTGCCAGCAGTGACAGGGAGGTAGAAAAACTGTTTTTT
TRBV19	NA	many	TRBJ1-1	CASSMGGNTEAFF	TGTGCCAGTAGTATGGGTGGGAACACTGAAGCTTTCTTT
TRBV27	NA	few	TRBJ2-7	CASSAGTEYEQYF	TGTGCCAGCAGTGCCGGGACTGAATACGAGCAGTACTTC
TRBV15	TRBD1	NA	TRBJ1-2	CATSTGQGGIYTF	TGTGCCACCAGCACGGGACAGGGGGGGATCTACACCTTC
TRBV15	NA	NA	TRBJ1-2	CATSRDGGLSGYTF	TGTGCCACCAGCAGAGATGGGGGGCTTAGTGGCTACACCTTC
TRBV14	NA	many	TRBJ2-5	CASSQDQYDVFQETQYF	TGTGCCAGCAGCCAAGATCAGTATGACGTTTTTCAAGAGACCCAGTACTTC
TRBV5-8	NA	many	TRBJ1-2	CASSGLQVPYGYTF	TGTGCCAGCAGCGGTTTACAGGTTCCCTATGGCTACACCTTC
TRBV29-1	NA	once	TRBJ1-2	CSVEDLVDSFYGYTF	TGCAGCGTTGAAGATCTGGTGGACAGCTTCTATGGCTACACCTTC
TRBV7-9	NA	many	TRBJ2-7	CASSLGEIEQYF	TGTGCCAGCAGTCTGGGGGAGATCGAGCAGTACTTC